This T cell receptor beta chain was captured in a study of human T cells and chemical hapten exposure. On the study more broadly: All through the roughly 23-week study, the scalp of each patient received diphenylcyclopropenone doses weekly. Epicutaneous patch tests delivered 0.01% DPC to the upper back, with evaluation at 6 days. The study enrolled mostly female patients with alopecia areata, totalis or universalis.

This clonotype was seen many times. TCRdb reprocessed the RACE reads via MiXCR and lists one record per CDR3 protein. The sample lists under 100,000 distinct CDR3 sequences; 10% to 13% were seen once. As for time point: patch test 2, 6 weeks after DPC sensitization. Described treatment: therapeutic diphenylcyclopropenone sensitization with weekly scalp DPC. The sample in question was whole blood, obtained in connection with sensitization to the hapten diphenylcyclopropenone (DPC). The TCR originated in a woman in her twenties or thirties with alopecia areata. Some clones in this sample may be carry-over from other donors' samples.

The CDR3 is CASSQDGVSGAGGNTIYF. CDR3 coding DNA: TGCGCCAGCAGCCAAGATGGTGTATCGGGGGCTGGCGGAAACACCATATATTTT. The chain recombines TRBV4-3 with TRBJ1-3; D is possibly TRBD1 (6 bases). V lost 0 bases and J lost 4, with 19 bases in between. Germline V gives CDR1 LGHNA, CDR2 YSLEER. CDR3 length equals 18 residues.